Below, one TCR beta chain is given with its context. The sample belongs to a study of CD8 T cells in Susac syndrome. Blood CD8+ and CD4+ T cells underwent high-throughput TCR beta sequencing. RNA amounts of 0.5 to 1 ug underwent reverse transcription with random hexamers. The TCR beta CDR3 was amplified by immunoSEQ multiplex PCR across 54 Vbeta, 13 Jbeta. Via MiXCR, TCRdb re-called the immunoSEQ multiplex PCR reads, giving one row per CDR3 protein. The profile shows 130,000 or so distinct CDR3 sequences, roughly 76% of them singletons. With V trimmed by 6 bases and J by 7 bases, 4 bases remained unmatched. This CDR3 spans 13 amino acids. Germline V lookup: CDR1 MNHEY, CDR2 SMNVEV (reference sequence).

The material sequenced was CD8+ T cells from PBMCs. The chain is built from TRBV27 and TRBJ2-1, with 9 bases fitting TRBD1. The source of this sequence is a human donor with multiple sclerosis. Here the CDR3 reads CASSTGQGNEQFF. CDR3 nucleotides: TGTGCCAGCAGCACGGGACAGGGTAATGAGCAGTTCTTC.